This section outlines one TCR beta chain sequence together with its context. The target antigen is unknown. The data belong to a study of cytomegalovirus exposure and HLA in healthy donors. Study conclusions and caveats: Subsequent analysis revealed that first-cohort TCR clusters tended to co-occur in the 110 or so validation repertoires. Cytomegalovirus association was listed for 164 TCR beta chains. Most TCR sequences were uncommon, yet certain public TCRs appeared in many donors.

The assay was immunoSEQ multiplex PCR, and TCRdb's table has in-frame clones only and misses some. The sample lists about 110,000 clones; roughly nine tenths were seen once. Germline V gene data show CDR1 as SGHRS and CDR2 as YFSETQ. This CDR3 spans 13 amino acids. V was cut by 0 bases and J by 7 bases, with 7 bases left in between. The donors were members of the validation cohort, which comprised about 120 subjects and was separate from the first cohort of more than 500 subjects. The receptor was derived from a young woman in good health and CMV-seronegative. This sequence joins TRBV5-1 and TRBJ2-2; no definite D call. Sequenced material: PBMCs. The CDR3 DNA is TGCGCCAGCAGCTTGGCCATCAACGGGGAGCTGTTTTTT. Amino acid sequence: CASSLAINGELFF.